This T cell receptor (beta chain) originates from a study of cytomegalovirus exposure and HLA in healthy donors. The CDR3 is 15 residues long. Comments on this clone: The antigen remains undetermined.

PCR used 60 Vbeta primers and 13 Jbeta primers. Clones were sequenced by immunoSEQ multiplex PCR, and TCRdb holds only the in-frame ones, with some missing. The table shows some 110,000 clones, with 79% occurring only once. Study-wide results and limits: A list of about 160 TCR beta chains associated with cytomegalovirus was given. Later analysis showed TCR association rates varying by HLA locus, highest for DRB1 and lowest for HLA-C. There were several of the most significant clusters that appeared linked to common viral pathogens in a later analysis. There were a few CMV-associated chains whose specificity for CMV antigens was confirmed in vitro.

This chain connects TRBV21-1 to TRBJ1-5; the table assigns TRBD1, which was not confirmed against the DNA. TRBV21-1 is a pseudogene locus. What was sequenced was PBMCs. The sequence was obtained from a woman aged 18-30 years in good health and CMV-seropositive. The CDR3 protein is CASSKGQGPNQPQHF. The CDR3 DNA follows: TGTGCCAGCAGCAAAGGACAGGGGCCGAATCAGCCCCAGCATTTT.